This TCR beta chain was sequenced in a study of shared clonotypes between healthy human individuals. Only in-frame clones appear in the TCRdb table, and some are missing; sequencing was by immunoSEQ multiplex PCR. The sample shows 2.3 million or so clones, over 85% of them seen only once. Comment on this clone: Its antigen is not known.

The CDR3 is 12 residues long. CDR1 and CDR2 (germline): MNHEY, SMNVEV (reference sequence). The V end lost 6 bases, the J end lost 3 bases, and 9 bases lay between the germline ends. The study, taken as a whole, reports: Sequencing depth was expected to affect clonotype sharing among donors. The diversity represented, both genetic and in exposure history, was limited by few donors.

Specimen: naive CD4+ T cells from PBMCs. Subset given: CD45RA+ positively selected. The TCR originated in a man aged 18 to 35 in good health. Some clones in this sample may be carry-over from other donors' samples. V gene TRBV27 combines with J gene TRBJ2-7, with D possibly called TRBD1 or TRBD2 (5 bases each). This CDR3 is CASRGTVYEQYF. The CDR3 DNA reads TGTGCCAGCAGGGGGACCGTCTACGAGCAGTACTTC.